The 2 T cell receptor beta chains below come from one sample, sequenced in a study of regulatory T cells in long-lasting Graves disease (dated by TCRdb to 2020 to 2022). The meaning of the sample's time point label: persistent/refractory GD, antithyroid drugs over 5 years with positive TRAb. For both TCR sequencing and RNA sequencing, RNA was extracted from PBMCs using TRIzol. To prepare the library, multiplex PCR was applied. TCRdb shows the sequencer as Illumina HiSeq 4000. TCR beta libraries were built with iRepertoire HTBI primers and Arm-PCR amplification of CDR3 regions. The public reads were run again by TCRdb, first through fastp at Q25 and then through MiXCR, and only productive beta chains were kept. Every CDR3 protein is listed once, alongside the most common genes and DNA of its rows. The sample table contains about half a million distinct CDR3 sequences; only one count was recorded for less than 25% of them. The top ten clonotypes cover roughly 14% of the sample.

The source was peripheral blood mononuclear cells (PBMCs), collected when the disease was refractory, from a patient treated with antithyroid drugs. These receptors originate from a female donor with Graves disease.

The CDR3, as DNA: TGTGCCAGCAGCGCCCTTACCGGGGAGCTGTTTTTT. Its protein product is CASSALTGELFF. The genes are TRBV9 and TRBJ2-2; D is uncertain. Germline CDR1 is SGDLS and CDR2 is YYNGEE. The CDR3 sequence is 12 residues long. Between the trimmed V and J ends, which lost 3 bases and 5 bases, there was a span of 5 bases.

This clonotype was seen repeatedly, ten times or more. The CDR3 sequence is CASSQVMPGQETQYF. As DNA, the CDR3 is TGTGCCAGCAGCCAAGTAATGCCAGGCCAAGAGACCCAGTACTTC. V is TRBV3-1 and J is TRBJ2-5; unclear D gene. CDR1 is LGHDT and CDR2 is YNNKEL in the germline V gene (reference sequence). V lost 1 base and J 1 base, leaving 10 bases between the germline ends. This CDR3 comprises 15 residues.